A selection of T cell receptor beta chains follows, all from one sample in a study of T cells after yellow fever vaccination. A single record per CDR3 protein comes from TCRdb applying MiXCR to the 5' RACE reads. The data hold 250,000 or so distinct CDR3 sequences, with roughly 3.7% observed a single time. This specimen consisted of PBMCs, obtained 15 days after the yellow fever booster vaccination. Receptor source: a man younger than 35 who received the YFV17D yellow fever vaccine. The CDR3 runs from the conserved cysteine through the conserved F or W. D genes are given only for firm matches. The listing skips clone size in some rows; elsewhere it reads once, few, many or a size class.

d_gene,abundance,j_gene,v_gene,CDR3nt,CDR3aa
-,many,TRBJ1-5,TRBV12-3/TRBV12-4,TGTGCCAGCACGGAGGGGGATCAGCCCCAGCATTTT,CASTEGDQPQHF
-,many,TRBJ2-1,TRBV10-3,TGTGCCATCACCTATAGTGATATCTACAATGAGCAGTTCTTC,CAITYSDIYNEQFF
-,many,TRBJ1-2,TRBV13,TGTGCCAGCAGCTATTTACTGGGGGGGAACTATGGCTACACCTTC,CASSYLLGGNYGYTF
-,many,TRBJ2-2,TRBV3-1,TGTGCCAGCAGCCCTACCCCGGGCACCACCAGGAGAAGTACAAACACCGGGGAGCTGTTTTTT,CASSPTPGTTRRSTNTGELFF
-,many,TRBJ1-1,TRBV10-3,TGTGCCATCAGTGAATCGTCAGGGAACACTGAAGCTTTCTTT,CAISESSGNTEAFF
-,many,TRBJ2-5,TRBV20-1,TGCAGTGCTAGAGGGGACCTTAAGAACGCCCGGCCAGAGACCCAGTACTTC,CSARGDLKNARPETQYF
-,many,TRBJ1-4,TRBV6-6,TGTGCCAGCGCATCTACCCTCGGGGGGACCCAGTCAACTAATGAAAAACTGTTTTTT,CASASTLGGTQSTNEKLFF
TRBD2,many,TRBJ2-5,TRBV4-3,TGCGCCAGCAGCCAAGATATAGCATGGGCTCAATCTAGCGGCCAAGAGACCCAGTACTTC,CASSQDIAWAQSSGQETQYF
TRBD1,many,TRBJ2-4,TRBV5-1,TGCGCCAGCAGCTTGGGGGACAGGGGGCATCTGATATACTTC,CASSLGDRGHLIYF
-,many,TRBJ1-2,TRBV5-1,TGCGCCAGCAGCCGGGAGTGGTTGGGTGGGGCCCATGGCTACACCTTC,CASSREWLGGAHGYTF
-,many,TRBJ1-4,TRBV5-1,TGCGCCAGCAGAGGCGAGATGGAAAAACTGTTTTTT,CASRGEMEKLFF
TRBD2,few,TRBJ2-5,TRBV5-4,TGTGCCAGCAGCTCACCCGGGGGGGCTCTCCAAGAGACCCAGTACTTC,CASSSPGGALQETQYF
TRBD1,many,TRBJ2-3,TRBV6-1,TGTGCCAGCAGTGATGGACAGGGGGCCGATACGCAGTATTTT,CASSDGQGADTQYF
-,many,TRBJ2-6,TRBV29-1,TGCAGCGTTGCTTTAGGAATGAAGGTCTCTGGGGCCAACGTCCTGACTTTC,CSVALGMKVSGANVLTF
-,many,TRBJ2-7,TRBV2,TGTGCCAGCAGTGAAGGCGCGCGGTTGGGCCTAAGGAGCTCCTACGAGCAGTACTTC,CASSEGARLGLRSSYEQYF
-,many,TRBJ1-1,TRBV12-3/TRBV12-4,TGTGCCAGCAGTTTACCGGGGTACACTGAAGCTTTCTTT,CASSLPGYTEAFF
-,many,TRBJ2-5,TRBV4-1,TGCGCCAGCAGCCAAGTCAATTTGGGGTTTCAGAAAGGAGAGACCCAGTACTTC,CASSQVNLGFQKGETQYF
TRBD1,many,TRBJ1-2,TRBV12-3/TRBV12-4,TGTGCCAGCAGAGACCTCTCCAGGGGGAGAGTTAATGGCTACACCTTC,CASRDLSRGRVNGYTF
-,many,TRBJ2-5,TRBV12-3/TRBV12-4,TGTGCCAGCAGTTTAAGGGACATGGGGACCCAGTACTTC,CASSLRDMGTQYF
-,many,TRBJ2-1,TRBV12-3/TRBV12-4,TGTGCCAGCAGTGCTACGGCCGGCGGGCATGAGCAGTTCTTC,CASSATAGGHEQFF
-,many,TRBJ2-1,TRBV7-6,TGTGCCAGCAGCTTAGACTCAAGAGGACCCCGGGGAGAGCAGTTCTTC,CASSLDSRGPRGEQFF
TRBD2,many,TRBJ2-3,TRBV6-2/TRBV6-3,TGTGCCAGCAGTTCCCTCGCCGCGGGGGGCAAGCCAGATACGCAGTATTTT,CASSSLAAGGKPDTQYF
-,many,TRBJ1-4,TRBV4-2,TGTGCCAGCAGCCAAGATGAGCAAGGCGGTGCAACTAATGAAAAACTGTTTTTT,CASSQDEQGGATNEKLFF
-,many,TRBJ1-2,TRBV20-1,TGCAGTGCTGATACAGGGCTAGGTGGCTACACCTTC,CSADTGLGGYTF
TRBD1,-,TRBJ1-1,TRBV7-7,TGTGCTAGCAGCATCGACAGGGCTAGTGAAGCTTTCTTT,CASSIDRASEAFF
-,many,TRBJ2-7,TRBV27,TGTGCCAGCCGCGCCCGGGTTACAGGGTCGTACGAGCAGTACTTC,CASRARVTGSYEQYF
-,few,TRBJ1-3,TRBV3-1,TGTGCCAGCAGCCAAGGGAGCTCGGGCGGGCACACCATATATTTT,CASSQGSSGGHTIYF
-,many,TRBJ2-3,TRBV7-9,TGTGCCAGCAGCCCCAGCGGGTCAAGCACAGATACGCAGTATTTT,CASSPSGSSTDTQYF
-,many,TRBJ2-2,TRBV13,TGTGCCAGCAGCCCAGGGGCAGGTGGCAGGAGCACCGGGGAGCTGTTTTTT,CASSPGAGGRSTGELFF
-,many,TRBJ1-2,TRBV12-3/TRBV12-4,TGTGCCAGCAGTTTGAGGGCGGGGGGCTACACCTTC,CASSLRAGGYTF
TRBD1,-,TRBJ1-2,TRBV4-1,TGCGCCAGCAGCCAAAGAGGGCGGACAGGGGGCGATGGCTACACCTTC,CASSQRGRTGGDGYTF
-,many,TRBJ1-5,TRBV7-9,TGTGCCAGCAGCTTAAGTACGGCAGGGCCCCAGCATTTT,CASSLSTAGPQHF
TRBD2,many,TRBJ2-2,TRBV5-1,TGCGCCAGCAAACCCGGGACTAGTGAAGGTGAAGCCGGGGAGCTGTTTTTT,CASKPGTSEGEAGELFF
TRBD1,many,TRBJ1-2,TRBV20-1,TGCAGTGCTACGTTAGAGACAGGGGATGGCTACACCTTC,CSATLETGDGYTF
TRBD2,many,TRBJ2-4,TRBV6-4,TGTGCCAGCAGTGACTCGACTAGCGGGGGGGCCATTCAGTACTTC,CASSDSTSGGAIQYF
-,many,TRBJ2-3,TRBV3-1,TGTGCCAGCAGCCGCTGGGGATCAGATACGCAGTATTTT,CASSRWGSDTQYF
TRBD1,many,TRBJ1-6,TRBV11-2,TGTGCCAGCAGCTCAAAGGAAAAACAGGGGTGGAATTCACCCCTCCACTTT,CASSSKEKQGWNSPLHF
-,many,TRBJ1-4,TRBV12-3/TRBV12-4,TGTGCCAGCAGGCTCCGAGGAGGCCTTAATGAAAAACTGTTTTTT,CASRLRGGLNEKLFF
-,many,TRBJ1-1,TRBV14,TGTGCCAGCAGCCCCATAGGACACCTCACTGAAGCTTTCTTT,CASSPIGHLTEAFF
TRBD2,many,TRBJ2-3,TRBV28,TGTGCCAGCAGTTTCGGGGCTAGCGGCGGAGATACGCAGTATTTT,CASSFGASGGDTQYF
-,many,TRBJ2-7,TRBV20-1,TGCAGTGCTAGAGAAAATTCTGTACGGAATTACGAGCAGTACTTC,CSARENSVRNYEQYF
TRBD2,-,TRBJ2-1,TRBV6-5,TGTGCCAGCAGTTACCCCGATCTAGCGGGGGGTATCAATGAGCAGTTCTTC,CASSYPDLAGGINEQFF
TRBD2,many,TRBJ2-1,TRBV5-5,TGTGCCAGCAGCTCCGAGCGGGGGGGCGGGGATGAGCAGTTCTTC,CASSSERGGGDEQFF
-,many,TRBJ2-1,TRBV29-1,TGCAGCGTTGAAAATAAGCCGGGAACTCCTTTTTACTACAATGAGCAGTTCTTC,CSVENKPGTPFYYNEQFF
-,few,TRBJ1-1,TRBV5-5,TGTGCCAGCAGCCTGTCTTCGGGTTACCAAGAAGCTTTCTTT,CASSLSSGYQEAFF
TRBD1,-,TRBJ1-5,TRBV7-2,TGTGCCAGCAGCTTTGCAGGGGGAACGAATCAGCCCCAGCATTTT,CASSFAGGTNQPQHF
TRBD1,many,TRBJ1-2,TRBV5-1,TGCGCCAGCAGCTGGACGGGACAGGGAGGTGGCTACACCTTC,CASSWTGQGGGYTF
TRBD1,many,TRBJ2-5,TRBV20-1,TGCAGTGCTTCCCTCGGGACAGGGGGCGAGACCCAGTACTTC,CSASLGTGGETQYF
-,many,TRBJ1-3,TRBV30,TGTGCCTGGAGCCAGACACAGGGAAACACCATATATTTT,CAWSQTQGNTIYF
-,many,TRBJ1-2,TRBV30,TGTGCCTGGAGTAGGGGGTATGGCTACACCTTC,CAWSRGYGYTF